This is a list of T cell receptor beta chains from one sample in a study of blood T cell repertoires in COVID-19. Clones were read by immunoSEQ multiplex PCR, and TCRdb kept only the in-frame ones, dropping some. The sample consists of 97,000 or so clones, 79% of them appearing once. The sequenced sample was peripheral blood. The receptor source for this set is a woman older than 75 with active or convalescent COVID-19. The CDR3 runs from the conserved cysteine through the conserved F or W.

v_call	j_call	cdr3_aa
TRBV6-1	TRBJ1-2	CASSDARNYGYTF
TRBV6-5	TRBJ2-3	CASVEASGDTQYF
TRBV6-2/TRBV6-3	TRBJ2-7	CASSYSLGLAGGPGYEQYF
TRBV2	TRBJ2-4	CASRASGSLAKNIQYF
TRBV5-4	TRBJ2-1	CASSLGTGVGNEQFF
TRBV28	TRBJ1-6	CASSLGQGGNSPLHF
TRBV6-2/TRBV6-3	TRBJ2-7	CASSYAGLAGDYYEQYF
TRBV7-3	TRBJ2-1	CASSLASGPYNEQFF
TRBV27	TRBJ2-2	CASSLRLRPGELFF
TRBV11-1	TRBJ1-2	CASSFGQGEGYGYTF
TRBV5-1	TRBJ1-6	CASSLDRDDSPLHF
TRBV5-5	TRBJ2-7	CASSLLRGSYEQYF
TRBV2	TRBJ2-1	CAGAGGGNEQFF
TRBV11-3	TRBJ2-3	CASSLRGTTDTQYF
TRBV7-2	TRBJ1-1	CFSRGTDDHLNTEAFF
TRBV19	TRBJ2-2	CASRQGANTGELFF
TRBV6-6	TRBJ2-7	CASSADRTYEQYF
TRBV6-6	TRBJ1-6	CASNLRQGNNSPLHF
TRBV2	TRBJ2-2	CASSLLAVNTGELFF
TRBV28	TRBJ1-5	CASSKLLGLVNQPQHF
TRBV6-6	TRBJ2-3	CASSPRTSGRADPDTQYF
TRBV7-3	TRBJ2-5	CASSPSGRAETQYF
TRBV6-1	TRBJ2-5	CASSDRVRETQYF
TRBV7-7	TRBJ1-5	CASSLTAGDDQPQHF
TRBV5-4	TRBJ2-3	CASSGLAGDTDTQYF
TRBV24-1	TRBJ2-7	CATSDSGQLIEQYF
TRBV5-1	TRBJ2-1	CASSSISGNEQFF
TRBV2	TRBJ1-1	CASSGAGRPTEAFF
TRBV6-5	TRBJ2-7	CASRLSAGGTYEQYF
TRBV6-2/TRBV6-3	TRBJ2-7	CASSYGSPPYEQYF
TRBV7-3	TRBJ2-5	CASSLTAGRGETQYF
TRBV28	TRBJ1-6	CASSTHPGEGNSPLHF
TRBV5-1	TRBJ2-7	CASRTGGSDYEQYF
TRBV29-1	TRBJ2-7	CSVGRGGVDEQYF
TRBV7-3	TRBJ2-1	CASSQDLVRNEQFF
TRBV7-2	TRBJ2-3	CASSFPGQSTDTQYF
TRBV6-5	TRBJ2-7	CASRTRTTYDEQYF
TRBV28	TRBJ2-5	CASSSRGQPQETQYF
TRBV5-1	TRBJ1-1	CASSTSGTGNTEAFF
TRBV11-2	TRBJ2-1	CASSGGSLGLGEQFF
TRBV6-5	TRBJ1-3	CASRQGHFSGNTIYF
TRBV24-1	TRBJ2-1	CATSDLEGPEQFF
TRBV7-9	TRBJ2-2	CASSLAVGGIGTGELFF
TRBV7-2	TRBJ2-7	CASRRSSGSLYEQYF
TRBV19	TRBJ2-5	CASRTQGVETQYF
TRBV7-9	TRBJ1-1	CASSSQGEAKAFF
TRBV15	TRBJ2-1	CATSRGLAGGPSEQFF
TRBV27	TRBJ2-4	CASSLSRGYADIQYF
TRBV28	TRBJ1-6	CASSLTGEHSPLHF
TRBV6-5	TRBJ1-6	CASRTDTYNSPLHF
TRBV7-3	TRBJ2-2	CASSSGTGRRGELFF
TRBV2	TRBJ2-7	CASRTSGIPYEQYF